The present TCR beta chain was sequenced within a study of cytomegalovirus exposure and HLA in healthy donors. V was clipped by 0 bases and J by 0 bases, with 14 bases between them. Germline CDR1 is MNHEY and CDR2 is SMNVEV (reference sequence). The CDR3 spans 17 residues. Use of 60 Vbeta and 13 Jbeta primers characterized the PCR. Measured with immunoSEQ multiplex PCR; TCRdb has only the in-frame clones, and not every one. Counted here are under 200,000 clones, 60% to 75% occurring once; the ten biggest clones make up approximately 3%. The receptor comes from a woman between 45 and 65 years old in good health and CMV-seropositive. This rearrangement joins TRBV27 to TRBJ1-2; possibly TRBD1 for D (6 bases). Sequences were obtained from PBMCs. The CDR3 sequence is CASSLSGTGSSNYGYTF. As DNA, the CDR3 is TGTGCCAGCAGTTTATCGGGCACAGGGTCATCTAACTATGGCTACACCTTC.